This TCR beta chain was obtained from a study of control samples from healthy donors and cancer patients. Trimming stripped 1 base from V and 5 bases from J, with 9 bases between. This CDR3 comprises 13 residues. Germline V gene sequence: CDR1 SGHNT, CDR2 YENEEA. Clones were read by immunoSEQ multiplex PCR, and TCRdb kept only the in-frame ones, dropping some. Among some 200,000 clones listed, 90% to 95% were seen once. The sequence derives from a woman in her twenties or thirties in good health. What was sequenced was blood. The chain has TRBV11-3 and TRBJ2-7; a weak D match, TRBD2 (6 bases). The chain's CDR3 is CASSLGLANEQYF. The DNA for the CDR3 is TGTGCCAGCAGCTTAGGGCTAGCGAACGAGCAGTACTTC.